The entry below describes one TCR beta chain. The CDR3 runs 15 residues. Germline values: CDR1 SNHLY, CDR2 FYNNEI. The V end lost 5 bases, the J end lost 0 bases, and 14 bases lay between the germline ends. In the original analysis: Quantification of nucleated cells was approximated via reference gene primer amplification. Clones were sequenced by immunoSEQ multiplex PCR, and TCRdb holds only the in-frame ones, with some missing. Clone size and the V and J calls come from that table; the DNA yielded D and trimming. The table lists a few hundred thousand clones, 65% to 85% of them singletons. These data belong to a study of blood T cell repertoires in COVID-19. About the study: COVID-19 samples from acute and convalescent phases originated in the United States, Italy and Spain.

Cohort placement rested on clinical history that participants reported themselves. The chain carries TRBV2 and TRBJ2-7; unclear D gene. The material sequenced was PBMCs or T cells enriched from blood (not recorded which). The origin of this receptor is a man aged 25 to 40 with acute COVID-19. The CDR3: CASSLEGLSSYEQYF. The CDR3 bases are TGTGCCAGCAGTCTAGAAGGCCTGAGCTCCTACGAGCAGTACTTC.